This TCR beta chain was sequenced in a study of blood T cell repertoires in COVID-19. Across the study: Sites across the United States, Italy and Spain contributed samples from acute and convalescent COVID-19. T cells, B-cell-depleted T cells, or PBMCs supplied cDNA or gDNA.

Comment on this clone: Other DNA sequences within the sample encode an identical CDR3.

Trimming took off 1 base at V and 2 bases at J, with 6 bases between the two ends. This CDR3 contains 14 residues. The germline CDR1 and CDR2 sequences are SGHTA and FQGNSA. Study processing details: Nucleated cell counts were estimated from reference gene primer amplification. The method was immunoSEQ multiplex PCR; TCRdb's version includes in-frame clones alone and lacks a portion of them. The DNA gave D and trimming, while V, J and clone size come from that table. The sample has 350,000 or so clones, roughly 90% seen once; the top ten hold about 7%. The chain combines TRBV7-2 with TRBJ1-5, with D unresolved. This clonotype was obtained from a man aged 18 to 30 with active or convalescent COVID-19. Sequencing was done on a sample of peripheral blood. This CDR3 reads CASSLGGGNQPQHF. The CDR3 DNA sequence: TGTGCCAGCAGCTTAGGGGGAGGCAATCAGCCCCAGCATTTT.